The 31 T cell receptor beta chains listed next were all sequenced from one sample in a study of memory CD4+ T cells and cytomegalovirus serostatus. Only in-frame clones appear in the TCRdb table, and some are missing; sequencing was by immunoSEQ multiplex PCR. The sample records 54,000 or so clones, 80% to 85% being singletons. Single viable CD3+CD4+CD8-CD45RO+ cells were sorted as the memory CD4+ T cells. Material for sequencing was memory CD4+ T cells from blood. These receptors all stem from an adult in good health and CMV-seronegative.

The chain joins TRBV7-9 to TRBJ1-1; a weak D match, TRBD1 (5 bases). Trimming shortened V by 5 bases and J by 6 bases, and 16 bases separated the two germline ends. Per the germline V gene, CDR1 is SEHNR and CDR2 is FQNEAQ (reference sequence). The CDR3 covers 14 residues. CDR3 sequence (DNA): TGTGCCAGCAGCGAAAAAGGAGGACATGCTGAAGCTTTCTTT. Translated, it gives CASSEKGGHAEAFF.

A single count supports this clone. The chain couples TRBV7-3 to TRBJ1-1; TRBD1 is a possible D gene (5 bases). Looked up from germline, CDR1 is SGHTA and CDR2 is FQGTGA. This CDR3 has 14 residues. V gave up 4 bases and J gave up 11 bases, with 20 bases separating them. DNA of the CDR3: TGTGCCAGCAGCTCGGGGGTGGGCTCGTCAGAGGCTTTCTTT. Protein product: CASSSGVGSSEAFF.

In DNA, the CDR3 is TGTGCCAGCAGCAGAAACAGAGGCACTGAAGCTTTCTTT. Its protein product is CASSRNRGTEAFF. The rearrangement uses TRBV21-1 and TRBJ1-1. TRBV21-1 is flagged as a pseudogene. The CDR3 runs to 13 residues.

The chain carries TRBV29-1 and TRBJ2-1; 11 nucleotides align to TRBD2. V shed 6 bases, J shed 9 bases, and the junction held 7 bases outside the gene matches. Germline CDR1 is SQVTM and CDR2 is ANQGSEA. CDR3 size: 13 residues. The CDR3 is CSVLTSGDSEQFF. CDR3 DNA sequence: TGCAGCGTCTTGACTAGCGGGGACAGTGAGCAGTTCTTC.

The chain employs TRBV5-1 and TRBJ1-4, with 7 bases matching TRBD1. Germline V CDR1 and CDR2: SGHRS, YFSETQ. CDR3 length: 16 residues. J lost 5 bases, V lost 0 bases, and 7 bases had no gene match. CDR3 nucleotides: TGCGCCAGCAGCTTGGGAAGGACAGGCCCAAATGAAAAACTGTTTTTT. It yields the protein CASSLGRTGPNEKLFF.

The chain has TRBV5-1 and TRBJ2-1, with 7 bases matching TRBD1. CDR1 and CDR2 (germline): SGHRS, YFSETQ. The V and J ends lost 4 bases and 3 bases, in that order; junction bases with no gene match: 13. This CDR3 has 17 residues. The CDR3 loop is CASSHQIRQGHYNEQFF. The CDR3 region has the DNA TGCGCCAGCAGCCACCAAATAAGACAGGGACACTACAATGAGCAGTTCTTC.

J is TRBJ1-5 and V is TRBV6-1; 10 nucleotides match TRBD1. The J segment lost 4 bases and the V segment lost 3 bases, leaving 6 bases of the junction unmatched. The CDR3 consists of 16 residues. Per germline, CDR1 MNHNS and CDR2 SASEGT. The CDR3 sequence: CASSETGGAWNQPQHF. The CDR3 DNA is TGTGCCAGCAGTGAGACAGGGGGCGCGTGGAATCAGCCCCAGCATTTT.

The rearrangement joins TRBV29-1 to TRBJ1-2; perhaps TRBD1 as D (6 bases). Trimming removed 6 bases at V and 5 bases at J, with 13 bases between. In germline, CDR1 is SQVTM, CDR2 ANQGSEA. The CDR3 is 12 residues long. The CDR3 coding sequence is TGCAGCGTAGACCTACAGGGTTATGGCTACACCTTC. It is translated as CSVDLQGYGYTF.

This clone occurred a few times. The gene calls are TRBV2 and TRBJ1-2; D gene uncertain. Germline lookup yields CDR1 SNHLY and CDR2 FYNNEI. V lost 7 bases and J 6 bases, leaving 21 bases between the germline ends. This CDR3 spans 15 amino acids. The CDR3 loop reads CASMVSSPQGNGYTF. CDR3 coding DNA: TGTGCCAGCATGGTGAGCTCTCCCCAAGGAAATGGCTACACCTTC.

CDR3: CASRPSPQGGNQPQHF. The CDR3 nucleotides read TGCGCCAGCAGACCTTCCCCACAGGGGGGCAATCAGCCCCAGCATTTT. V usage is TRBV5-1 and J usage is TRBJ1-5; 8 nucleotides line up with TRBD1. The CDR3 contains 16 residues. Germline lookup yields CDR1 SGHRS and CDR2 YFSETQ. Losses at the gene ends were 5 bases for V and 2 bases for J; bases not matched to a gene: 9.

The V gene is TRBV14, the J gene TRBJ2-7; 8 positions match TRBD2. Germline CDR1 SGHDN, CDR2 FVKESK. Trimming removed 2 bases from V and 5 bases from J; junction bases left unmatched: 8. This CDR3 has 15 residues. The CDR3 protein is CASSQWGGRRDEQYF. Here the CDR3 DNA reads TGTGCCAGCAGCCAATGGGGCGGGAGGAGGGACGAGCAGTACTTC.

This rearrangement joins TRBV19 to TRBJ2-7, with 8 nucleotides matching TRBD2. The germline V gene encodes CDR1 LNHDA and CDR2 SQIVND (reference sequence). V dropped 10 bases and J dropped 1; count of bases not matched to a gene: 3. The CDR3 is 12 amino acids. The DNA for the CDR3 is TGTGCCACGCGGGGGGAGTCCTACGAGCAGTACTTC. Its protein is CATRGESYEQYF.

J is TRBJ1-6 and V is TRBV5-1, with D possibly matching TRBD1 (5 bases). Germline loops: CDR1 SGHRS, CDR2 YFSETQ. The CDR3 is 16 amino acids. The germline V and J ends were trimmed by 0 bases and 7 bases, with 14 bases remaining between them. In DNA form, the CDR3 reads TGCGCCAGCAGCTTGGGTGGAGGGGACCGCAATTCACCCCTCCACTTT. Its translation is CASSLGGGDRNSPLHF.

This clone is a singleton in its sample. The V call is TRBV5-8, the J call TRBJ2-3; no reliable D call. The germline CDR1 and CDR2 sequences are SGHTS and YDEGEE. The ends were cut back, 0 bases at V and 0 bases at J, with 8 bases in the middle. The CDR3 has 15 residues. CDR3 sequence reads: CASSLDGPSTDTQYF. In DNA, the CDR3 is TGTGCCAGCAGCTTGGACGGTCCTAGCACAGATACGCAGTATTTT. The full variable domain, its missing parts supplied by reference TRBV5-8 and TRBJ2-3, is EAGVTQSPTHLIKTRGQQATLRCSPISGHTSVYWYQQALGLGLQFLLWYDEGEERNRGNFPPRFSGRQFPNYSSELNVNALELEDSALYLCASSLDGPSTDTQYFGPGTRLTVL.

The gene calls are TRBV5-1 and TRBJ1-2; D is perhaps TRBD1 (5 bases). Germline lookup yields CDR1 SGHRS and CDR2 YFSETQ. This CDR3 region has 16 residues. The V end was cut by 5 bases, the J end by 4 bases, with 21 bases between. CDR3 sequence (DNA): TGCGCCAGCAGACAGTTTGGGGGGGGGACCCCCTATGGCTACACCTTC. Protein sequence: CASRQFGGGTPYGYTF.

This sequence joins TRBV5-5 and TRBJ1-4; possibly TRBD1 for D (6 bases). Looked up from germline, CDR1 is SGHKS and CDR2 is YYEKEE (reference sequence). V was shortened by 1 base and J by 8 bases, with 9 bases between the two germline ends. The CDR3 totals 13 residues. The CDR3: CASSLIQGEKLFF. CDR3 sequence (DNA): TGTGCCAGCAGCTTGATACAGGGAGAAAAACTGTTTTTT.

The J gene is TRBJ2-4, the V gene TRBV5-8; D unresolved. CDR1 is SGHTS, CDR2 YDEGEE, per germline. This CDR3 has 13 residues. V was clipped by 2 bases and J by 1 base, with 4 bases between them. CDR3 in amino acids: CASSFGAKNIQYF. CDR3 nucleotides: TGTGCCAGCAGCTTTGGGGCCAAAAACATTCAGTACTTC.

The chain carries TRBV5-5 and TRBJ2-1; 10 bases line up with TRBD2. The CDR3 extends over 14 amino acids. Germline CDR1 SGHKS, CDR2 YYEKEE (reference sequence). The junction had 5 bases not matched to a gene; V was cut back by 6 bases and J by 5 bases. CDR3 coding DNA: TGTGCCAGCACGGGGACTAGCGCGAACAATGAGCAGTTCTTC. The encoded protein is CASTGTSANNEQFF. Combining the CDR3 with reference TRBV5-5 and TRBJ2-1 gives the whole variable domain DAGVTQSPTHLIKTRGQQVTLRCSPISGHKSVSWYQQVLGQGPQFIFQYYEKEERGRGNFPDRFSARQFPNYSSELNVNALLLGDSALYLCASTGTSANNEQFFGPGTRLTVL.

This clone has just a few counts. The J gene is TRBJ1-2, the V gene TRBV15; 7 nucleotides align to TRBD1. V shed 0 bases, J shed 8 bases, and the junction held 9 bases outside the gene matches. Looked up from germline, CDR1 is LNHNV and CDR2 is YYDKDF (reference sequence). CDR3 length: 15 amino acids. CDR3 region: CATSRDPQGGLGYTF. The CDR3 region has the DNA TGTGCCACCAGCAGAGATCCTCAGGGGGGTCTAGGCTACACCTTC.

The gene calls are TRBV11-2 and TRBJ2-3, with D perhaps matching TRBD2 (6 bases). The germline V and J ends were trimmed by 5 bases and 3 bases, with 12 bases remaining between them. In germline, CDR1 is SGHAT, CDR2 FQNNGV. This CDR3 region has 14 residues. CDR3 amino acids: CASSPGLSTDTQYF. Here the CDR3 DNA reads TGTGCCAGCAGCCCCGGACTATCAACAGATACGCAGTATTTT.

This clone turned up a few times. The chain recombines TRBV11-2 with TRBJ2-7; 8 nucleotides match TRBD1. J gave up 7 bases and V 3 bases, and 5 bases lay outside the gene matches. Germline-derived CDR1 and CDR2 are SGHAT and FQNNGV. The CDR3 loop spans 13 amino acids. CDR3 region: CASSLDRVREQYF. The CDR3 nucleotides read TGTGCCAGCAGCTTGGACAGGGTAAGGGAGCAGTACTTC.

V is TRBV6-1 and J is TRBJ2-5; TRBD2 is a possible D gene (7 bases). V lost 10 bases and J 1 base, leaving 19 bases between the germline ends. The CDR3 runs to 15 residues. In germline, CDR1 is MNHNS, CDR2 SASEGT. CDR3 loop: CATHLGGRGQETQYF. CDR3 nucleotides: TGTGCCACCCACCTAGGGGGGAGGGGCCAAGAGACCCAGTACTTC.

This rearrangement joins TRBV25-1 to TRBJ1-2; weak D call: TRBD1 (5 bases). Trimming left V 2 bases short and J 7 bases short, with 8 bases between. Looked up from germline, CDR1 is MGHDK and CDR2 is SYGVNS. This CDR3 is 12 amino acids long. The CDR3 sequence is CASSERQSGYTF. The CDR3 region has the DNA TGTGCCAGCAGTGAAAGACAGAGTGGCTACACCTTC.

The chain recombines TRBV11-3 with TRBJ1-1; D gene unclear. Deletions cut 5 bases from V and 5 bases from J, with 12 bases between. The CDR3 has 13 residues. Germline assignment: CDR1 SGHNT and CDR2 YENEEA. The CDR3 here is CASSPRPETEAFF. DNA of the CDR3: TGTGCCAGCAGCCCTCGCCCGGAGACTGAAGCTTTCTTT.

This clone has a single count. This chain uses TRBV27 with TRBJ1-2, with a possible D match to TRBD1 (5 bases). Germline V CDR1 and CDR2: MNHEY, SMNVEV (reference sequence). V lost 6 bases to trimming and J lost 8 bases, with 16 bases between them. This CDR3 contains 13 residues. The CDR3 coding sequence is TGTGCCAGCAGCCTTGCGGGACTAAAGGGCTACACCTTC. This translates into CASSLAGLKGYTF.

The chain joins TRBV2 to TRBJ1-5; no definite D call. There are 13 residues in the CDR3. Germline V gives CDR1 SNHLY, CDR2 FYNNEI. V gave up 1 base and J gave up 7 bases, with 8 bases separating them. The CDR3 reads CASSEGSLQPQHF. In nucleotides, the CDR3 is TGTGCCAGCAGTGAAGGAAGCCTCCAGCCCCAGCATTTT.

The rearrangement joins TRBV5-1 to TRBJ2-7; 10 bases align to TRBD2. V lost 4 bases to trimming and J lost 5 bases; unmatched junction nucleotides: 12. CDR1 and CDR2 (germline): SGHRS, YFSETQ. The CDR3 contains 16 residues. The CDR3 DNA reads TGCGCCAGCAGCACGGGTGGACCTAGCGGGAGTAACGAGCAGTACTTC. This gives the protein CASSTGGPSGSNEQYF. The full variable domain, with the rest looked up from reference TRBV5-1 and TRBJ2-7, is KAGVTQTPRYLIKTRGQQVTLSCSPISGHRSVSWYQQTPGQGLQFLFEYFSETQRNKGNFPGRFSGRQFSNSRSEMNVSTLELGDSALYLCASSTGGPSGSNEQYFGPGTRLTVT.

This chain's CDR3 is CASVQRTTNRNTIYF. In nucleotides, the CDR3 is TGTGCCAGCGTTCAAAGGACCACAAATCGAAACACCATATATTTT. The chain is built from TRBV19 and TRBJ1-3; D is ambiguous. Per germline, CDR1 LNHDA and CDR2 SQIVND (reference sequence). V lost 9 bases to trimming and J lost 5 bases, with 20 bases between them. CDR3 length: 15 amino acids.

This chain connects TRBV29-1 to TRBJ2-7; TRBD2 matches 9 bases. Germline lookup yields CDR1 SQVTM and CDR2 ANQGSEA. The trim removed 7 bases at V and 0 bases at J, leaving 4 bases unmatched. CDR3 length: 13 residues. The CDR3 spells CSGISGSSYEQYF. CDR3 DNA sequence: TGCAGCGGGATTAGCGGGAGCTCCTACGAGCAGTACTTC.

The genes are TRBV10-2 and TRBJ1-5; D uncertain. CDR1 WSHSY and CDR2 SAAADI come from the germline V gene. This CDR3 spans 13 amino acids. V dropped 8 bases and J dropped 7 bases, with 15 bases sitting between them. CDR3 residues: CASALGLGQPQHF. CDR3 bases: TGCGCCAGCGCTCTAGGTCTAGGACAGCCCCAGCATTTT.

The V and J genes are TRBV6-5 and TRBJ1-1; perhaps TRBD1 as D (6 bases). Between the trimmed V and J ends, which lost 5 bases and 8 bases, there was a span of 18 bases. This CDR3 spans 14 amino acids. The germline gives CDR1 MNHEY, CDR2 SVGAGI. CDR3 amino acids: CASSPSVGGPEAFF. CDR3 bases: TGTGCCAGCAGTCCCTCCGTCGGGGGGCCCGAAGCTTTCTTT.